These 9 T cell receptor beta chains were sequenced from one sample in a study of shared clonotypes between healthy human individuals. Profiled with immunoSEQ multiplex PCR; TCRdb holds only in-frame clones, not every one. The table includes some 1.5 million clones, roughly 95% detected once. The sequenced sample was naive CD4+ T cells sorted from blood. Subset specified: CD45RA+ positively selected. The receptor set was obtained from a man younger than 45 in good health.

V usage is TRBV15 and J usage is TRBJ2-1; maybe TRBD2 (5 bases). V lost 3 bases, J lost 6 bases, and 12 bases lay in between. The V gene's germline CDR1 is LNHNV and CDR2 YYDKDF (reference sequence). There are 14 residues in the CDR3. CDR3 in amino acids: CATSSILDFNEQFF. CDR3 sequence (DNA): TGTGCCACCAGCAGTATACTAGATTTCAATGAGCAGTTCTTC.

This chain links TRBV6-5 with TRBJ2-7; D unclear. The germline V gene encodes CDR1 MNHEY and CDR2 SVGAGI. Trimming cost V 5 bases and J 5 bases, with 19 bases left between them. This CDR3 contains 15 residues. CDR3 bases: TGTGCCAGCAGTCTAACCCCAGCCAGGCTTGACGAGCAGTACTTC. Its protein product is CASSLTPARLDEQYF.

The CDR3 region has the DNA TGTGCCAGCAGTTCCTCCGGGACTAACTCCTACGAGCAGTACTTC. It is translated as CASSSSGTNSYEQYF. The chain couples TRBV2 to TRBJ2-7, with TRBD2 matching 7 bases. Germline loops: CDR1 SNHLY, CDR2 FYNNEI. This CDR3 spans 15 amino acids. Trimming removed 5 bases from V and 0 bases from J; junction bases left unmatched: 7.

The rearrangement joins TRBV28 to TRBJ1-2; D is perhaps TRBD1 (5 bases). The CDR3 sequence is 14 residues long. The ends were cut back, 8 bases at V and 5 bases at J, with 18 bases in the middle. CDR1 is MDHEN, CDR2 SYDVKM, per germline. CDR3: CASGLSGREYGYTF. CDR3 bases: TGTGCCAGCGGTCTGTCAGGGCGGGAGTATGGCTACACCTTC.

This sequence joins TRBV11-2 and TRBJ1-4; D is undetermined. Germline loops: CDR1 SGHAT, CDR2 FQNNGV. Trimming cost V 1 base and J 2 bases, with 17 bases left between them. The CDR3 sequence is 18 residues long. The CDR3 reads CASSLGIILGGTNEKLFF. CDR3 nucleotides: TGTGCCAGCAGCTTAGGGATTATTTTGGGTGGCACTAATGAAAAACTGTTTTTT.

The V and J genes are TRBV7-9 and TRBJ2-6; D may be TRBD1 (5 bases). The V end was cut by 3 bases, the J end by 2 bases, with 20 bases between. CDR3 length equals 19 residues. CDR1 and CDR2 (germline): SEHNR, FQNEAQ (reference sequence). The CDR3 DNA reads TGTGCCAGCAGCTTGAAAAAGGGTTCAGGGATAGCTGGGGCCAACGTCCTGACTTTC. The encoded protein is CASSLKKGSGIAGANVLTF.

J is TRBJ1-2 and V is TRBV28; 8 bases agree with TRBD1. Germline V gene sequence: CDR1 MDHEN, CDR2 SYDVKM. V was pared by 3 bases and J by 0 bases, with 9 bases of the junction left unmatched. The CDR3 contains 17 residues. The DNA of the CDR3 is TGTGCCAGCAGTTTGGTTAGCAGGGGGCCGGCTAACTATGGCTACACCTTC. Its translation is CASSLVSRGPANYGYTF.

The chain joins TRBV6-6 to TRBJ2-5; D is possibly TRBD1 (6 bases). The V and J ends lost 10 bases and 3 bases respectively, with 15 bases between them. CDR1 is MNHNY, CDR2 SVGAGI, per germline (reference sequence). CDR3 size: 13 residues. The CDR3 bases are TGTGCCATCTCGGCAGGGGTAAAAGAGACCCAGTACTTC. Its protein product is CAISAGVKETQYF.

The V call is TRBV7-2, the J call TRBJ1-2; D gene ambiguous. Germline values: CDR1 SGHTA, CDR2 FQGNSA. This CDR3 has 14 amino acids. The V gene lost 0 bases and the J gene lost 4 bases, with 9 bases spanning the gap. CDR3 nucleotides: TGTGCCAGCAGCTTAGCGAGGTCCGGCTATGGCTACACCTTC. This codes for CASSLARSGYGYTF.